The subject of this entry is one T cell receptor beta chain. This clonotype was observed a handful of times. It lacks a known antigen. Base qualities were left out, and no much larger clone turns up one base away. Library prep was done by 5' RACE. Instrument on record: NextSeq 500. In the TCR library protocol, a unique molecular identifier was attached to each TCR cDNA molecule so that PCR and sequencing errors could be corrected. Regarding the original processing steps: TCR identification, UMI-based error correction and CDR3 extraction were all carried out with Decombinator tools. Expanded TCRs were defined as those above a frequency of 2 per 1,000, corresponding to the top 1% of the tumor frequency distribution. Rényi diversity was computed with the R vegan package after subsampling each repertoire 100 times to 5,000 TCRs. To build CDR3 similarity networks, amino acid triplet string-kernel similarity was used, and CDR3s were connected when their pairwise similarity was above 0.82. TCRdb reprocessing: public reads trimmed at Q25 with fastp, clones called with MiXCR, in-frame beta chains kept. Every distinct CDR3 protein forms one entry, paired with its most common genes and DNA. These V and J calls originate from TCRdb's pipeline instead of the authors' own analysis. The sample contains about 44,000 distinct CDR3 sequences, roughly 13% of them found a single time. The ten largest account for 50% to 65% of the sample.

Taken with the paper, the label for time point translates to: sample taken at primary tumor resection. TCR sequencing used whole RNA extracted from tumor and nontumor lung tissue, or from cryopreserved PBMC samples, without cell sorting. Donors were 72 patients with early-stage, untreated non-small cell lung cancer from the lung TRACERx cohort. Patients were selected for TCR sequencing only if sufficient RNA was available from at least two tumor regions. The V and J ends are trimmed by 2 bases and 0 bases, leaving 11 bases between them. CDR1 LGHNA and CDR2 YSLEER were looked up in the germline V gene. Spanning cysteine to phenylalanine, the CDR3 consists of 17 amino acids. The entry retains the CDR3 DNA only, 51 bases that are in frame from base 1. This sample stems from a study of spatial heterogeneity in lung cancer (dated by TCRdb to between 2018 and 2021). With respect to the entire study: More beta-chain than alpha-chain transcripts were consistently detected, likely reflecting higher beta-chain transcript abundance. Both alpha and beta chains were TCR-sequenced in samples taken at surgery, namely 220 tumor regions, under 80 matched nontumor lung samples and about 52 PBMC samples. In the raw uncorrected reads, each unique combination of TCR and UMI appeared on average more than ten times. Nonsynonymous mutation counts, determined by whole-exome sequencing of tumor tissue, were related to TCR repertoire features. TCR alpha and beta repertoires were quantitatively compared across multiple tumor regions, matched nontumor lung and blood in non-small cell lung cancer. Paper-wide results and their limitations: Additional single-cell paired TCR alpha and beta sequencing was considered necessary to confirm, at a functional level, the hypothesis that regional TCRs recognize regional mutations. Ubiquitous expanded tumor TCRs showed up in blood more often at tumor resection than at routine follow-up.

The clonotype was recovered from a male donor with early-stage non-small cell lung cancer. The sample here was PBMCs, taken at surgery. Here the chain combines TRBV4-3 and TRBJ2-6; a tentative D match to TRBD1 spans 6 bases. CDR3 protein: CASSQQGQLSGANVLTF. In nucleotides, the sequence is TGCGCCAGCAGCCAACAAGGACAGCTCTCTGGGGCCAACGTCCTGACTTTC.